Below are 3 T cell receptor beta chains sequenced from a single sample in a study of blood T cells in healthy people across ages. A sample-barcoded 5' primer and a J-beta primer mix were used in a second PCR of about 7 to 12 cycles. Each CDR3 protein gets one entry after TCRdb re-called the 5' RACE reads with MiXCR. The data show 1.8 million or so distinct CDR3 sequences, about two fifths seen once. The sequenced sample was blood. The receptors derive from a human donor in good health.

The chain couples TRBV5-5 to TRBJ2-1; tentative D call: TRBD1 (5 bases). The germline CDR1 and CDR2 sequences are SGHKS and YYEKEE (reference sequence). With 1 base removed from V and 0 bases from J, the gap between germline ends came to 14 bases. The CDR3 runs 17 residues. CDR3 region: CASSLFRALSSYNEQFF. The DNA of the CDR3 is TGTGCCAGCAGCTTGTTCAGGGCCTTAAGCTCCTACAATGAGCAGTTCTTC.

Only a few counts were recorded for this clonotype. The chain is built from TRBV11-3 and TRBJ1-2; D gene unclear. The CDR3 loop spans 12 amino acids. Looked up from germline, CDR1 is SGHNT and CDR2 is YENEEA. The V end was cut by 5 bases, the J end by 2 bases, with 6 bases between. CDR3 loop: CASSQQNYGYTF. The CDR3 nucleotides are TGTGCCAGCAGCCAACAGAACTATGGCTACACCTTC.

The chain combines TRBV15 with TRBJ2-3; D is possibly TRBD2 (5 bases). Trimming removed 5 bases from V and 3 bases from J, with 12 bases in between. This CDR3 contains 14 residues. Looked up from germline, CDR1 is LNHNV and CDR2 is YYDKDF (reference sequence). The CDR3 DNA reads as TGTGCCACCAGCCTGCGAGGGCTGACAGATACGCAGTATTTT. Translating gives CATSLRGLTDTQYF.